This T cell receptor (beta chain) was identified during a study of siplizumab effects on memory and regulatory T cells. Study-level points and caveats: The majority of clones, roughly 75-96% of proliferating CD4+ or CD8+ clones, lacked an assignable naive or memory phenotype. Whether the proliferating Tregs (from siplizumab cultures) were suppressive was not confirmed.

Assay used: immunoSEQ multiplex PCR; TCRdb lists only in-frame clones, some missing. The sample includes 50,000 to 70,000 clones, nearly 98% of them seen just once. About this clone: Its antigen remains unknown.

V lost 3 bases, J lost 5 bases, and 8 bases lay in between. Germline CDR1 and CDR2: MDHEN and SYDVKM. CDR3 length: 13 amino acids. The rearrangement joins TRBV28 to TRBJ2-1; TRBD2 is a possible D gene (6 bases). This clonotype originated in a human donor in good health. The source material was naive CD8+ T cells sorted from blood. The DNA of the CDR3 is TGTGCCAGCAGTTTTGGAGGGAACAATGAGCAGTTCTTC. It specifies CASSFGGNNEQFF.